The TCR beta chain under discussion was sequenced for a study of blood T cells in healthy people across ages. Regarding the study as a whole: Age brought a roughly linear fall in TCR beta diversity measured per million T cells.

The CDR3 has 17 residues. With 1 base clipped from V and 7 bases from J, the junction kept 14 bases outside the gene matches. Germline lookup yields CDR1 SGHRS and CDR2 YFSETQ. About this clonotype: Its antigen is currently unknown.

With a J-beta primer mix and a sample-barcoded 5' primer, a second PCR ran about 6 to 11 cycles. TCRdb recomputed calls from the 5' RACE reads with MiXCR, one row per CDR3 protein. The sample holds roughly 860,000 distinct CDR3 sequences; approximately 59% are singletons and the top ten take 25% to 35%. The sample, approximately 11 milliliters of peripheral blood, was drawn from each donor. The study isolated at least 6 million PBMCs from each sample. The chain has TRBV5-1 and TRBJ1-5; 7 positions match TRBD1. This sequence originates from a young man in good health. The source material was blood. The CDR3 loop reads CASSLNRDRDSRQPQHF. CDR3 sequence (DNA): TGCGCCAGCAGCTTGAATCGGGACAGAGATAGCAGGCAGCCCCAGCATTTT. Full variable domain (missing parts from reference TRBV5-1 and TRBJ1-5): KAGVTQTPRYLIKTRGQQVTLSCSPISGHRSVSWYQQTPGQGLQFLFEYFSETQRNKGNFPGRFSGRQFSNSRSEMNVSTLELGDSALYLCASSLNRDRDSRQPQHFGDGTRLSIL.